A selection of T cell receptor beta chains follows, all from one sample in a study of identical twins. Each CDR3 protein gets one entry after TCRdb re-called the 5' RACE reads with MiXCR. The sample has approximately 350,000 distinct CDR3 sequences; approximately 13% are singletons. These same records also appear under a second study, on yellow fever vaccine responses in identical twins.

Sequenced input: CD8+ T cells sorted from blood. The receptor set was obtained from a woman between 18 and 29 years old in good health. Both conserved end residues are part of each CDR3. Each record gives: J gene, V gene, clone size, D gene, CDR3 DNA, CDR3 protein. D genes are given only for firm matches. The size entry is marked missing in some rows and otherwise reads once, few, many or a size class.

j_gene: TRBJ2-2
v_gene: TRBV10-2
abundance: few
d_gene: NA
CDR3nt: TGCGCCAGCTTAGGGCTTCCCGGGCCCACCGGGGAGCTGTTTTTT
CDR3aa: CASLGLPGPTGELFF

j_gene: TRBJ2-3
v_gene: TRBV3-1
abundance: few
d_gene: TRBD2
CDR3nt: TGTGCCAGCAGCCAAAGCGGGAGAGGAGATACGCAGTATTTT
CDR3aa: CASSQSGRGDTQYF

j_gene: TRBJ2-7
v_gene: TRBV24-1
abundance: few
d_gene: TRBD2
CDR3nt: TGTGCCACCAGTGATCCGGGGGGCTACGAGCAGTACTTC
CDR3aa: CATSDPGGYEQYF

j_gene: TRBJ1-1
v_gene: TRBV5-1
abundance: NA
d_gene: NA
CDR3nt: TGCGCCAGCAGCTTGGCAGGGAGTAGGGCTGAAGCTTTCTTT
CDR3aa: CASSLAGSRAEAFF

j_gene: TRBJ1-5
v_gene: TRBV6-1
abundance: NA
d_gene: NA
CDR3nt: TGTGCCAGCAGTGAGACAAAAGGGGGAGTAATTAGAAGCAATCAGCCCCAGCATTTT
CDR3aa: CASSETKGGVIRSNQPQHF

j_gene: TRBJ2-5
v_gene: TRBV4-1
abundance: NA
d_gene: NA
CDR3nt: TGCGCCAGCAGCCAAGTTTGGGCACTGGGACAAGAGACCCAGTACTTC
CDR3aa: CASSQVWALGQETQYF

j_gene: TRBJ2-7
v_gene: TRBV20-1
abundance: NA
d_gene: TRBD2
CDR3nt: TGCAGTGCTAGGACCGGGACTAGTCCCTACGAGCAGTACTTC
CDR3aa: CSARTGTSPYEQYF

j_gene: TRBJ2-5
v_gene: TRBV5-6
abundance: NA
d_gene: NA
CDR3nt: TGTGCCAGCAGCTCTGGGGGACTGCCAGAGACCCAGTACTTC
CDR3aa: CASSSGGLPETQYF

j_gene: TRBJ2-1
v_gene: TRBV20-1
abundance: medium-sized
d_gene: TRBD2
CDR3nt: TGCAGTGCTAGGGGGACTAACCAGTTCTTC
CDR3aa: CSARGTNQFF

j_gene: TRBJ2-7
v_gene: TRBV14
abundance: few
d_gene: TRBD2
CDR3nt: TGTGCCAGCAGCCAGGGACTAGCGGAGACCTACGAGCAGTACTTC
CDR3aa: CASSQGLAETYEQYF

j_gene: TRBJ1-2
v_gene: TRBV11-2
abundance: many
d_gene: NA
CDR3nt: TGTGCCAGCAGAACAGGGAATCAGAACTATGGCTACACCTTC
CDR3aa: CASRTGNQNYGYTF

j_gene: TRBJ1-5
v_gene: TRBV7-2
abundance: few
d_gene: TRBD1
CDR3nt: TGTGCCAGCAGCCTCCAGACAGGGGTGACCAATCAGCCCCAGCATTTT
CDR3aa: CASSLQTGVTNQPQHF

j_gene: TRBJ2-5
v_gene: TRBV27
abundance: NA
d_gene: TRBD1
CDR3nt: TGTGCCAGCAGTCCGGGACAGACGGAGACCCAGTACTTC
CDR3aa: CASSPGQTETQYF

j_gene: TRBJ2-1
v_gene: TRBV7-9
abundance: few
d_gene: NA
CDR3nt: TGTGCCAGCAGCCCCCCCGGGCGCATCTCCTACAATGAGCAGTTCTTC
CDR3aa: CASSPPGRISYNEQFF

j_gene: TRBJ1-2
v_gene: TRBV4-1
abundance: NA
d_gene: NA
CDR3nt: TGCGCCAGCAGGTATACAGGGTCCTCTAACTATGGCTACACCTTC
CDR3aa: CASRYTGSSNYGYTF

j_gene: TRBJ2-1
v_gene: TRBV3-1
abundance: NA
d_gene: NA
CDR3nt: TGTGCCAGCAGCCAAGGGGGGCAGGGCTCCTACAATGAGCAGTTCTTC
CDR3aa: CASSQGGQGSYNEQFF

j_gene: TRBJ1-2
v_gene: TRBV11-2
abundance: few
d_gene: NA
CDR3nt: TGTGCCAGCAGCCTGATCCCAGCGACAGTCTATGGCTACACCTTC
CDR3aa: CASSLIPATVYGYTF

j_gene: TRBJ1-4
v_gene: TRBV2
abundance: few
d_gene: NA
CDR3nt: TGTGCCAGCAGCTTAGACTATGAAAAACTGTTTTTT
CDR3aa: CASSLDYEKLFF

j_gene: TRBJ2-2
v_gene: TRBV29-1
abundance: NA
d_gene: TRBD1
CDR3nt: TGCAGCGTTCTATTCTCAGCTGGACAGGGGAGAATGAAAACCGGGGAGCTGTTTTTT
CDR3aa: CSVLFSAGQGRMKTGELFF

j_gene: TRBJ2-3
v_gene: TRBV6-4
abundance: NA
d_gene: TRBD2
CDR3nt: TGTGCCAGCAGTGACTCGGCGGGAGGGAGCACAGATACGCAGTATTTT
CDR3aa: CASSDSAGGSTDTQYF

j_gene: TRBJ2-1
v_gene: TRBV27
abundance: NA
d_gene: TRBD2
CDR3nt: TGTGCCAGCTCTTACTCCCCTAGCGGGACTAGTAATGAGCAGTTCTTC
CDR3aa: CASSYSPSGTSNEQFF

j_gene: TRBJ2-7
v_gene: TRBV2
abundance: few
d_gene: TRBD2
CDR3nt: TGTGCCAGCAAAGAGACTAGCGGGTATACCTACGAGCAGTACTTC
CDR3aa: CASKETSGYTYEQYF

j_gene: TRBJ2-1
v_gene: TRBV10-2
abundance: NA
d_gene: TRBD2
CDR3nt: TGCGCCAGCATGACCCTCAGCGGGGGTTCCTACAATGAGCAGTTCTTC
CDR3aa: CASMTLSGGSYNEQFF

j_gene: TRBJ2-3
v_gene: TRBV11-3
abundance: NA
d_gene: NA
CDR3nt: TGTGCCAGCAGCTTAGCTACAGATTCGGCAGATACGCAGTATTTT
CDR3aa: CASSLATDSADTQYF

j_gene: TRBJ2-1
v_gene: TRBV6-5
abundance: few
d_gene: TRBD2
CDR3nt: TGTGCCAGCAGTTACTCGACTAGCGGGGGAAAGAATGAGCAGTTCTTC
CDR3aa: CASSYSTSGGKNEQFF

j_gene: TRBJ2-7
v_gene: TRBV5-1
abundance: NA
d_gene: NA
CDR3nt: TGCGCCAGCAGCCCGACACGGGATCTTGCTTACGAGCAGTACTTC
CDR3aa: CASSPTRDLAYEQYF

j_gene: TRBJ2-7
v_gene: TRBV27
abundance: few
d_gene: TRBD2
CDR3nt: TGTGCCAGCAGTTTATCGGGAGGGCCCTATCGCGAGCAGTACTTC
CDR3aa: CASSLSGGPYREQYF

j_gene: TRBJ2-7
v_gene: TRBV13
abundance: NA
d_gene: NA
CDR3nt: TGTGCCAGCAGCCCACAGGGGAGGGCCTACCACGAGCAGTACTTC
CDR3aa: CASSPQGRAYHEQYF

j_gene: TRBJ2-3
v_gene: TRBV5-1
abundance: NA
d_gene: TRBD1
CDR3nt: TGCGCCAGCTACCGGACAGGAGACACAGATACGCAGTATTTT
CDR3aa: CASYRTGDTDTQYF

j_gene: TRBJ2-1
v_gene: TRBV3-1
abundance: NA
d_gene: TRBD2
CDR3nt: TGTGCCACCTCCAAAGATTTGGTAGAGACTAGCGGGTGGAATGAGCAGTTCTTC
CDR3aa: CATSKDLVETSGWNEQFF

j_gene: TRBJ2-1
v_gene: TRBV3-1
abundance: few
d_gene: NA
CDR3nt: TGTGCCAGCAGCCAAGACCCCCGGGACACCTACAATGAGCAGTTCTTC
CDR3aa: CASSQDPRDTYNEQFF

j_gene: TRBJ1-1
v_gene: TRBV27
abundance: NA
d_gene: NA
CDR3nt: TGTGCCAGCAGTGTAGGGGTAGGGATTGAAGCTTTCTTT
CDR3aa: CASSVGVGIEAFF

j_gene: TRBJ2-7
v_gene: TRBV20-1
abundance: few
d_gene: NA
CDR3nt: TGCAGTGCTAGAGATAGGGGAGACTACGAGCAGTACTTC
CDR3aa: CSARDRGDYEQYF

j_gene: TRBJ1-1
v_gene: TRBV12-3/TRBV12-4
abundance: many
d_gene: NA
CDR3nt: TGTGCCAGCAGTTTAGGGTGGGCTGAAGCTTTCTTT
CDR3aa: CASSLGWAEAFF

j_gene: TRBJ1-2
v_gene: TRBV12-3/TRBV12-4
abundance: NA
d_gene: NA
CDR3nt: TGTGCCAGCAGTCCCGGTGTTATCTATGGCTACACCTTC
CDR3aa: CASSPGVIYGYTF

j_gene: TRBJ2-3
v_gene: TRBV19
abundance: few
d_gene: TRBD2
CDR3nt: TGTGCCAGTAGTATTTCGGGCGGGAGTGGTTCAGATACGCAGTATTTT
CDR3aa: CASSISGGSGSDTQYF

j_gene: TRBJ2-3
v_gene: TRBV20-1
abundance: NA
d_gene: TRBD2
CDR3nt: TGCAGTGCTAGACTAGCGGAGTGGGTCAGCACAGATACGCAGTATTTT
CDR3aa: CSARLAEWVSTDTQYF

j_gene: TRBJ2-3
v_gene: TRBV20-1
abundance: many
d_gene: NA
CDR3nt: TGCAGTGCTAGAGATCTACAGGATACGCAGTATTTT
CDR3aa: CSARDLQDTQYF

j_gene: TRBJ2-3
v_gene: TRBV20-1
abundance: few
d_gene: TRBD2
CDR3nt: TGCAGTGCTAGAGATTCGGGGGAGGGCCCCACAGATACGCAGTATTTT
CDR3aa: CSARDSGEGPTDTQYF

j_gene: TRBJ2-1
v_gene: TRBV20-1
abundance: few
d_gene: TRBD2
CDR3nt: TGCAGTGCTAGACAGCGGGAGAGCTTAAATGAGCAGTTCTTC
CDR3aa: CSARQRESLNEQFF

j_gene: TRBJ2-3
v_gene: TRBV6-1
abundance: NA
d_gene: TRBD2
CDR3nt: TGTGCCAGCAGTGAGCTAGCGGGACCAGATACGCAGTATTTT
CDR3aa: CASSELAGPDTQYF

j_gene: TRBJ1-2
v_gene: TRBV6-1
abundance: few
d_gene: TRBD1
CDR3nt: TGTGCCAGCAGTACGGGACAGGGTAGGAACTATGGCTACACCTTC
CDR3aa: CASSTGQGRNYGYTF

j_gene: TRBJ2-1
v_gene: TRBV7-8
abundance: NA
d_gene: NA
CDR3nt: TGTGCCAGCAGCTTTGCCTCCCGGGGCAATGAGCAGTTCTTC
CDR3aa: CASSFASRGNEQFF

j_gene: TRBJ1-3
v_gene: TRBV7-9
abundance: NA
d_gene: NA
CDR3nt: TGTGCCAGCAGCAGACCAGGACAGATGCCTGGAAACACCATATATTTT
CDR3aa: CASSRPGQMPGNTIYF

j_gene: TRBJ2-5
v_gene: TRBV11-2
abundance: few
d_gene: TRBD2
CDR3nt: TGTGCCAGCAGCTTGGGGGTGCGGAGCGGGATAGGTGGCGAGACCCAGTACTTC
CDR3aa: CASSLGVRSGIGGETQYF

j_gene: TRBJ2-7
v_gene: TRBV2
abundance: few
d_gene: NA
CDR3nt: TGTGCCAGCAGAATTGACTACGAGCAGTACTTC
CDR3aa: CASRIDYEQYF

j_gene: TRBJ2-3
v_gene: TRBV4-1
abundance: NA
d_gene: TRBD2
CDR3nt: TGCGCCAGCAGCCAAGTCCAATCTTCTAGCGGGAGAACAGATACGCAGTATTTT
CDR3aa: CASSQVQSSSGRTDTQYF

j_gene: TRBJ2-3
v_gene: TRBV12-3/TRBV12-4
abundance: few
d_gene: NA
CDR3nt: TGTGCCAGCAGTTTTAACGCCAACACAGATACGCAGTATTTT
CDR3aa: CASSFNANTDTQYF

j_gene: TRBJ2-3
v_gene: TRBV27
abundance: few
d_gene: TRBD2
CDR3nt: TGTGCCAGCAGAGCCTTAGCGGGCGATACGCAGTATTTT
CDR3aa: CASRALAGDTQYF

j_gene: TRBJ2-3
v_gene: TRBV27
abundance: NA
d_gene: NA
CDR3nt: TGTGCCAGCAGTAACAAGGGCAGTTTAACGCAGTATTTT
CDR3aa: CASSNKGSLTQYF

j_gene: TRBJ2-3
v_gene: TRBV7-8
abundance: many
d_gene: NA
CDR3nt: TGTGCCAGCAGCTTAGCTGTGGCAGATACGCAGTATTTT
CDR3aa: CASSLAVADTQYF

j_gene: TRBJ2-6
v_gene: TRBV15
abundance: NA
d_gene: TRBD1
CDR3nt: TGTGCCACCAGCGGTACCGCAGGGGGCAAGACCAACGTCCTGACTTTC
CDR3aa: CATSGTAGGKTNVLTF

j_gene: TRBJ2-1
v_gene: TRBV2
abundance: few
d_gene: NA
CDR3nt: TGTGCCAGCAGTGTGTTCGGGGGAGCTGGCAATGAGCAGTTCTTC
CDR3aa: CASSVFGGAGNEQFF

j_gene: TRBJ2-1
v_gene: TRBV20-1
abundance: many
d_gene: NA
CDR3nt: TGCAGTGCGACTCCGACTAGGTATGAGTTCTTC
CDR3aa: CSATPTRYEFF

j_gene: TRBJ1-1
v_gene: TRBV9
abundance: NA
d_gene: TRBD1
CDR3nt: TGTGCCAGCAGCCCAGGACAGGGGGCGGAAACTGAAGCTTTCTTT
CDR3aa: CASSPGQGAETEAFF